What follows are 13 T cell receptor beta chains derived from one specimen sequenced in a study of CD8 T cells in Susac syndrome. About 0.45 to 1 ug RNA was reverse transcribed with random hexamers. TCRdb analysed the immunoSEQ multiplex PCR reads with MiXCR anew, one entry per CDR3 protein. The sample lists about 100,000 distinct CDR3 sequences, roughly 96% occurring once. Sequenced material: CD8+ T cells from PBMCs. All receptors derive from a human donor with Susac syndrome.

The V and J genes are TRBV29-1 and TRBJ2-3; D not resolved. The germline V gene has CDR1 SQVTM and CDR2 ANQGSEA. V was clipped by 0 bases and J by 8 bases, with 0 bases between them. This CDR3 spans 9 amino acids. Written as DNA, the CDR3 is TGCAGCGTTGAAGATACGCAGTATTTT. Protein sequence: CSVEDTQYF.

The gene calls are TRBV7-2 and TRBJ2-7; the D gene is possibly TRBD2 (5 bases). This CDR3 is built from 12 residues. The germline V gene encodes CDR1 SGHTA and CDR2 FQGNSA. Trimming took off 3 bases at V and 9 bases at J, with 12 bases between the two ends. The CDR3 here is CASSFPPLGQYF. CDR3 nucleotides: TGTGCCAGCAGCTTCCCCCCACTAGGGCAGTACTTC.

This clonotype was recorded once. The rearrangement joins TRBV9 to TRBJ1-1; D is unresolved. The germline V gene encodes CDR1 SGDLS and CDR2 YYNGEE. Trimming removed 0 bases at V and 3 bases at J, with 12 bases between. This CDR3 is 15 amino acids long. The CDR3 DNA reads TGTGCCAGCAGCGTAGACAGAGGTCCACACACTGAAGCTTTCTTT. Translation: CASSVDRGPHTEAFF.

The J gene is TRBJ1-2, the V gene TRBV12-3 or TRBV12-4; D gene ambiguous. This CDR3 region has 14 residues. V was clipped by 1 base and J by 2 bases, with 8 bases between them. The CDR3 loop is CASSLEAVNYGYTF. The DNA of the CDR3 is TGTGCCAGCAGTTTAGAGGCAGTCAACTATGGCTACACCTTC.

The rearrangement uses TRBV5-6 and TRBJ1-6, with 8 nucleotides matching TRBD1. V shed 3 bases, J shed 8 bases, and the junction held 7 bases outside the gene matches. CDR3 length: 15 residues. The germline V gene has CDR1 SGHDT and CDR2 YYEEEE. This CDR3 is CASSSQGATDSPLHF. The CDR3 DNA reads TGTGCCAGCAGCTCGCAGGGGGCTACGGATTCACCCCTCCACTTT.

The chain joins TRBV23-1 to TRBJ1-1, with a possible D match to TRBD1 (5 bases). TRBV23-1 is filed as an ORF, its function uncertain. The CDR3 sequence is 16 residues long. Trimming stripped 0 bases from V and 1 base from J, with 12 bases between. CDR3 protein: CASSQSSGGTNTEAFF. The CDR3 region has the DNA TGCGCCAGCAGTCAATCTTCTGGGGGTACGAACACTGAAGCTTTCTTT.

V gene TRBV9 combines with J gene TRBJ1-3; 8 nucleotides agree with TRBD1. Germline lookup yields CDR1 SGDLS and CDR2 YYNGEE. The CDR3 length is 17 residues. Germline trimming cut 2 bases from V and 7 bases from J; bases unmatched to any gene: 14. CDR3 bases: TGTGCCAGCAGCGTGAGCATAGACAGGGGTGCGGAGAACACCATATATTTT. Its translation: CASSVSIDRGAENTIYF.

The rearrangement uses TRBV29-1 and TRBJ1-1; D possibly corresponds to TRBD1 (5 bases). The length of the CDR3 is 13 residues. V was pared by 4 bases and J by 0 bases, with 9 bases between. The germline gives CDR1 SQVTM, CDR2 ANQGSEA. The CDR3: CSVGGTVNTEAFF. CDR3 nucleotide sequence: TGCAGCGTTGGAGGGACGGTGAACACTGAAGCTTTCTTT. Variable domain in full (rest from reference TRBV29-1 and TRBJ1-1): SAVISQKPSRDICQRGTSLTIQCQVDSQVTMMFWYRQQPGQSLTLIATANQGSEATYESGFVIDKFPISRPNLTFSTLTVSNMSPEDSSIYLCSVGGTVNTEAFFGQGTRLTVV.

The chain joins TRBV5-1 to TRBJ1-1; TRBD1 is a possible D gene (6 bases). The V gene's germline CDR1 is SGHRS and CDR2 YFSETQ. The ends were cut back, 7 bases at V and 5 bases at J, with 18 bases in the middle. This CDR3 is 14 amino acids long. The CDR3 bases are TGCGCCAGCGGACCGGAGACAGGTGGGACTGAAGCTTTCTTT. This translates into CASGPETGGTEAFF.

In DNA form, the CDR3 reads TGTGCCAGTTTGCCGCCGGACAGGGACTATGGCTACACCTTC. Its translation: CASLPPDRDYGYTF. V gene TRBV19 combines with J gene TRBJ1-2, with 8 bases identical to TRBD1. Germline V gene sequence: CDR1 LNHDA, CDR2 SQIVND (reference sequence). This CDR3 has 14 residues. The V gene end was trimmed by 8 bases and the J gene end by 3 bases; junction bases not matched to a gene: 8. Variable domain in full (rest from reference TRBV19 and TRBJ1-2): DGGITQSPKYLFRKEGQNVTLSCEQNLNHDAMYWYRQDPGQGLRLIYYSQIVNDFQKGDIAEGYSVSREKKESFPLTVTSAQKNPTAFYLCASLPPDRDYGYTFGSGTRLTVV.

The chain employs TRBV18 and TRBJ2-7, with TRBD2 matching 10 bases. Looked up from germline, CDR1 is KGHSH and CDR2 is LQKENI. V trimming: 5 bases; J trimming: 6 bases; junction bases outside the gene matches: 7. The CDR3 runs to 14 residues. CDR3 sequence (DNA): TGTGCCAGCTCAACCGGGACTAGCGCGGTCGAGCAGTACTTC. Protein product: CASSTGTSAVEQYF.

CDR3 loop: CASTGAAEAFF. In DNA form, the CDR3 reads TGTGCCAGCACAGGGGCAGCTGAAGCTTTCTTT. The chain joins TRBV12-3 or TRBV12-4 to TRBJ1-1; possibly TRBD1 for D (6 bases). The CDR3 covers 11 residues. Trimming shortened V by 7 bases and J by 6 bases, and 9 bases separated the two germline ends.

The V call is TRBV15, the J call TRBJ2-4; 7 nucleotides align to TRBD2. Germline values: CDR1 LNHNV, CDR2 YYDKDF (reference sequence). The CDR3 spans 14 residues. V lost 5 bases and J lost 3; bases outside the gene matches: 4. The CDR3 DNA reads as TGTGCCACCAGCGAGGGACTAAACAAAAACATTCAGTACTTC. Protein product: CATSEGLNKNIQYF. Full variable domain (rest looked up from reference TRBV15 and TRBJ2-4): DAMVIQNPRYQVTQFGKPVTLSCSQTLNHNVMYWYQQKSSQAPKLLFHYYDKDFNNEADTPDNFQSRRPNTSFCFLDIRSPGLGDTAMYLCATSEGLNKNIQYFGAGTRLSVL.